This entry lists 6 T cell receptor beta chains sequenced from one sample in a study of T cell repertoires in cytomegalovirus infection. Each CDR3 protein is one row after TCRdb ran MiXCR on the reads. Of hundreds of thousands of distinct CDR3 sequences listed, over 20% are singletons. The sequencing input was CD8+ T cells from PBMCs. These receptors came from a human donor in good health (CMV status not recorded). Some clones in this sample may be carry-over from other donors' samples.

The chain couples TRBV6-6 to TRBJ1-2; unclear D gene. The germline V gene encodes CDR1 MNHNY and CDR2 SVGAGI (reference sequence). The V end was cut by 2 bases, the J end by 8 bases, with 6 bases between. The CDR3 length is 11 residues. Here the CDR3 DNA reads TGTGCCAGCAGTTACGACGGAGGCTACACCTTC. Residues: CASSYDGGYTF.

This chain uses TRBV2 with TRBJ2-1, with 7 bases lining up with TRBD1. The length of the CDR3 is 19 residues. The germline V gene encodes CDR1 SNHLY and CDR2 FYNNEI. The ends lost 7 bases at V and 0 bases at J; junction bases unmatched: 18. The CDR3 coding sequence is TGTGCCAGCAAGGCCACGGGGACAGTCCCGAGCAGCTCCTACAATGAGCAGTTCTTC. Translating it yields CASKATGTVPSSSYNEQFF.

This clonotype was seen many times. CDR3 residues: CASTFGVGDEQYF. DNA of the CDR3: TGTGCCAGCACCTTCGGAGTCGGGGACGAGCAGTACTTC. The chain has TRBV7-6 and TRBJ2-7; D is perhaps TRBD2 (5 bases). The germline V and J ends were trimmed by 7 bases and 5 bases, with 15 bases remaining between them. The CDR3 has 13 residues. The germline V gene encodes CDR1 SGHVS and CDR2 FNYEAQ.

Details on this clonotype: One junction end disagrees with the germline gene, perhaps due to a read error. The rearrangement joins TRBV7-6 to TRBJ1-5, with unresolved D. Germline V gene lookup returns CDR1 SGHVS and CDR2 FNYEAQ. This CDR3 is built from 14 residues. The DNA for the CDR3 is TGTGCCAGCAGCTTAGGTTTTGGGAATCAGCTCCAGCATTTT. Encoded protein: CASSLGFGNQLQHF.

This clonotype is a singleton in its sample. One end of the junction varies from germline; a read error may be responsible. This chain joins TRBV7-9 and TRBJ2-3; 10 positions agree with TRBD2. CDR3 length equals 15 residues. Germline CDR1 reads SEHNR; CDR2 reads FQNEAQ (reference sequence). CDR3 amino acids: CASSLSGGDTETQYF. CDR3 DNA: TGTGCCAGCAGCCTAAGCGGGGGGGACACAGAAACGCAGTATTTT. Full variable domain (remainder filled in from reference TRBV7-9 and TRBJ2-3): DTGVSQNPRHKITKRGQNVTFRCDPISEHNRLYWYRQTLGQGPEFLTYFQNEAQLEKSRLLSDRFSAERPKGSFSTLEIQRTEQGDSAMYLCASSLSGGDTETQYFGPGTRLTVL.

This clonotype was counted ten times or more. The V call is TRBV7-2, the J call TRBJ2-1; no clear D gene. Looked up from germline, CDR1 is SGHTA and CDR2 is FQGNSA. This CDR3 contains 15 residues. Trimming removed 3 bases at V and 8 bases at J, with 17 bases between. The CDR3 sequence: CASSFNLGQFDEQFF. The CDR3 nucleotides are TGTGCCAGCAGCTTTAATCTCGGCCAGTTCGATGAGCAGTTCTTC.